The rows below give T cell receptor beta chains drawn from one sample of a study of blood T cell repertoires in COVID-19. The data were produced by immunoSEQ multiplex PCR, yet TCRdb's version contains in-frame clones alone and is incomplete. This table holds hundreds of thousands of clones, approximately 90% found once. Sequenced input: PBMCs or T cells enriched from blood (not recorded which). Receptors originate from a man aged 45 to 65 who had been exposed to COVID-19. Each CDR3 is given with its conserved first and last residue. A D gene is named only where the DNA matches it firmly. Not every row has a clone size; where given, it reads once, few, many or a size class.

clone_size: NA; j_call: TRBJ2-3; v_call: TRBV7-3; d_call: NA; cdr3_aa: CASSLTVAGGPGMGTQYF; cdr3_nt: TGTGCCAGCAGCTTAACGGTCGCCGGGGGACCTGGGATGGGGACGCAGTATTTT
clone_size: NA; j_call: TRBJ2-3; v_call: TRBV7-9; d_call: NA; cdr3_aa: CASSPFESTDTQYF; cdr3_nt: TGTGCCAGCAGCCCGTTTGAGAGTACAGATACGCAGTATTTT
clone_size: few; j_call: TRBJ2-1; v_call: TRBV11-2; d_call: TRBD1; cdr3_aa: CASSFGTGAYNEQFF; cdr3_nt: TGTGCCAGCAGCTTTGGGACAGGCGCCTACAATGAGCAGTTCTTC
clone_size: NA; j_call: TRBJ2-7; v_call: TRBV7-2; d_call: TRBD2; cdr3_aa: CASSLSGGANSYEQYF; cdr3_nt: TGTGCCAGCAGCCTATCGGGGGGAGCCAACTCCTACGAGCAGTACTTC
clone_size: NA; j_call: TRBJ1-1; v_call: TRBV20-1; d_call: NA; cdr3_aa: CSASFGRGDTEAFF; cdr3_nt: TGCAGTGCTAGTTTCGGGAGAGGGGACACTGAAGCTTTCTTT
clone_size: NA; j_call: TRBJ2-7; v_call: TRBV11-3; d_call: NA; cdr3_aa: CASSLGENYEQYF; cdr3_nt: TGTGCCAGCAGCTTAGGTGAGAACTACGAGCAGTACTTC
clone_size: NA; j_call: TRBJ1-2; v_call: TRBV29-1; d_call: NA; cdr3_aa: CSTTRGGHPRYGYTF; cdr3_nt: TGCAGCACAACCCGGGGGGGACATCCTCGCTATGGCTACACCTTC
clone_size: NA; j_call: TRBJ2-3; v_call: TRBV7-3; d_call: TRBD2; cdr3_aa: CASSLTGGLAGGGLTDTQYF; cdr3_nt: TGTGCCAGCAGCTTAACGGGGGGACTAGCGGGAGGAGGTTTAACAGATACGCAGTATTTT
clone_size: NA; j_call: TRBJ1-1; v_call: TRBV29-1; d_call: NA; cdr3_aa: CSVDTWQGLTEAFF; cdr3_nt: TGCAGCGTTGATACGTGGCAGGGATTGACTGAAGCTTTCTTT
clone_size: NA; j_call: TRBJ2-5; v_call: TRBV7-2; d_call: NA; cdr3_aa: CASSPRLEETQYF; cdr3_nt: TGTGCCAGCAGCCCCCGACTAGAGGAGACCCAGTACTTC
clone_size: NA; j_call: TRBJ2-5; v_call: TRBV5-5; d_call: TRBD2; cdr3_aa: CASSFLAGGVETQYF; cdr3_nt: TGTGCCAGCAGCTTTCTAGCGGGGGGCGTAGAGACCCAGTACTTC
clone_size: NA; j_call: TRBJ2-5; v_call: TRBV4-2; d_call: TRBD2; cdr3_aa: CASSPLPNGGDQETQYF; cdr3_nt: TGTGCCAGCAGCCCGTTGCCTAATGGGGGGGACCAAGAGACCCAGTACTTC
clone_size: few; j_call: TRBJ2-7; v_call: TRBV11-3; d_call: TRBD2; cdr3_aa: CASSWGLAYEQYF; cdr3_nt: TGTGCCAGCAGCTGGGGACTAGCCTACGAGCAGTACTTC
clone_size: NA; j_call: TRBJ1-5; v_call: TRBV28; d_call: TRBD1; cdr3_aa: CASNDRGDQPQHF; cdr3_nt: TGTGCCAGCAACGACAGGGGGGATCAGCCCCAGCATTTT
clone_size: NA; j_call: TRBJ2-7; v_call: TRBV19; d_call: TRBD1; cdr3_aa: CASSSQDRGYEQYF; cdr3_nt: TGTGCCAGTAGTTCCCAGGACAGGGGATACGAGCAGTACTTC
clone_size: NA; j_call: TRBJ2-7; v_call: TRBV28; d_call: TRBD2; cdr3_aa: CASSPRGSGKVEQYF; cdr3_nt: TGTGCCAGCAGCCCCCGAGGTAGCGGGAAGGTCGAGCAGTACTTC
clone_size: NA; j_call: TRBJ1-2; v_call: TRBV24-1; d_call: TRBD1; cdr3_aa: CATSDSDRDYGYTF; cdr3_nt: TGTGCCACCAGTGACTCGGACAGGGACTATGGCTACACCTTC
clone_size: NA; j_call: TRBJ1-6; v_call: TRBV28; d_call: NA; cdr3_aa: CASSLDDRSLHF; cdr3_nt: TGTGCCAGCAGTCTCGATGACAGGTCCCTCCACTTT
clone_size: NA; j_call: TRBJ2-1; v_call: TRBV9; d_call: NA; cdr3_aa: CASSVEQGYYNEQFF; cdr3_nt: TGTGCCAGCAGCGTAGAACAGGGATATTACAATGAGCAGTTCTTC
clone_size: NA; j_call: TRBJ1-4; v_call: TRBV28; d_call: NA; cdr3_aa: CASRVTGRNEKLFF; cdr3_nt: TGTGCCAGCAGGGTGACAGGTCGTAATGAAAAACTGTTTTTT
clone_size: once; j_call: TRBJ1-6; v_call: TRBV27; d_call: NA; cdr3_aa: CASRAWSYNSPLHF; cdr3_nt: TGTGCCAGCAGAGCTTGGTCCTATAATTCACCCCTCCACTTT
clone_size: NA; j_call: TRBJ1-2; v_call: TRBV10-3; d_call: NA; cdr3_aa: CAISESSYGYTF; cdr3_nt: TGTGCCATCAGTGAGTCCAGCTATGGCTACACCTTC
clone_size: once; j_call: TRBJ1-5; v_call: TRBV6-6; d_call: NA; cdr3_aa: CASSTLRSGGNQPQHF; cdr3_nt: TGTGCCAGCAGCACCCTGCGCTCGGGTGGGAATCAGCCCCAGCATTTT